This TCR beta chain was documented in a study of T cell responses to AZD1222 COVID-19 vaccine. With respect to this clone: As yet, its antigen is unknown.

Study-level results: The study sampled repertoires only after the peak T cell response. Mostly white British, mostly female donors; authors suggested clonal diversity may be underestimated.

The protocol was immunoSEQ multiplex PCR, while the TCRdb copy is restricted to in-frame clones and leaves out a portion. This sample has about 140,000 clones; roughly nine tenths occur once, and the top ten carry 1.5% to 2%. The origin of this receptor is an adult who received the AZD1222 COVID-19 vaccine. The sequencing used peripheral blood, collected 28 days after the second AZD1222 dose.

In DNA form, the CDR3 reads TGTGCCAGCAGTTACTCGAGTCGGACAGCTACTGAAGCTTTCTTT. Translation gives CASSYSSRTATEAFF. This chain connects TRBV6-5 to TRBJ1-1, with a weak D call TRBD1 (6 bases). CDR1 is MNHEY, CDR2 SVGAGI, per germline. The ends were cut back, 0 bases at V and 5 bases at J, with 13 bases in the middle. This CDR3 spans 15 amino acids.